This is a list of T cell receptor beta chains from one sample in a study of blood T cell repertoires in COVID-19. Produced via immunoSEQ multiplex PCR; TCRdb's table is partial and in-frame only. Of just under 350,000 clones in the sample, 83% were seen once. Sequenced input: peripheral blood. These receptors were taken from a man aged 25-45 years with active or convalescent COVID-19. The CDR3 runs from the conserved cysteine through the conserved F or W. Expanded clones get a size class; other rows say once, few or many, or leave the size out.

J gene: TRBJ1-3
V gene: TRBV7-2
clone size: .
CDR3 protein: CASSSGGTAPRNTIYF

J gene: TRBJ1-5
V gene: TRBV19
clone size: once
CDR3 protein: CASRPTGAGDQPQHF

J gene: TRBJ2-1
V gene: TRBV6-6
clone size: once
CDR3 protein: CASSYFETGLYNEQFF

J gene: TRBJ1-1
V gene: TRBV5-1
clone size: .
CDR3 protein: CASSYNSPNTEAFF

J gene: TRBJ2-1
V gene: TRBV30
clone size: .
CDR3 protein: CAWSEGGMNEQFF

J gene: TRBJ1-4
V gene: TRBV4-3
clone size: once
CDR3 protein: CASSQDKGRGEKLFF

J gene: TRBJ2-5
V gene: TRBV4-3
clone size: .
CDR3 protein: CASSQDGAIGAQYF

J gene: TRBJ1-2
V gene: TRBV9
clone size: .
CDR3 protein: CASSVGDRSNALGYTF

J gene: TRBJ2-3
V gene: TRBV28
clone size: .
CDR3 protein: CASKLGLAGPDTQYF

J gene: TRBJ2-1
V gene: TRBV7-8
clone size: .
CDR3 protein: CASSLLGTSGRMTEQFF

J gene: TRBJ1-1
V gene: TRBV4-1
clone size: .
CDR3 protein: CASSQGSGVNTEAFF

J gene: TRBJ1-4
V gene: TRBV5-1
clone size: .
CDR3 protein: CASSVAPPGTVNEKLFF

J gene: TRBJ2-7
V gene: TRBV7-2
clone size: .
CDR3 protein: CASSLATIGTGSSYEQYF

J gene: TRBJ2-7
V gene: TRBV28
clone size: .
CDR3 protein: CASSPLDRGGNEQYF

J gene: TRBJ2-1
V gene: TRBV9
clone size: .
CDR3 protein: CASSVGYGRAYNEQFF

J gene: TRBJ1-3
V gene: TRBV7-9
clone size: .
CDR3 protein: CASRSTGGASGNTIYF

J gene: TRBJ2-1
V gene: TRBV3-1/TRBV3-2
clone size: .
CDR3 protein: CASSQVAAGGSYNEQFF

J gene: TRBJ1-3
V gene: TRBV18
clone size: .
CDR3 protein: CASSPLIPGGTSGNTIYF

J gene: TRBJ1-4
V gene: TRBV27
clone size: .
CDR3 protein: CASSWTGEVWRTNEKLFF

J gene: TRBJ1-1
V gene: TRBV11-2
clone size: .
CDR3 protein: CASSFNRGPEAFF

J gene: TRBJ1-5
V gene: TRBV19
clone size: .
CDR3 protein: CASSIQREPQHF

J gene: TRBJ1-1
V gene: TRBV2
clone size: once
CDR3 protein: CASSEGGEVGAFF

J gene: TRBJ2-3
V gene: TRBV7-9
clone size: once
CDR3 protein: CASSLGGGRYRRQYF

J gene: TRBJ2-3
V gene: TRBV7-9
clone size: .
CDR3 protein: CASSPNSAKGDTQYF

J gene: TRBJ1-1
V gene: TRBV9
clone size: .
CDR3 protein: CASSVVGTGVSTEAFF

J gene: TRBJ2-3
V gene: TRBV3-1/TRBV3-2
clone size: once
CDR3 protein: CASSPRVAASTDTQYF

J gene: TRBJ1-5
V gene: TRBV5-6
clone size: few
CDR3 protein: CASSHSNQPQHF

J gene: TRBJ2-1
V gene: TRBV28
clone size: .
CDR3 protein: CASSPGLALGDEQFF

J gene: TRBJ1-2
V gene: TRBV9
clone size: .
CDR3 protein: CASTPGGRGGYTF

J gene: TRBJ2-6
V gene: TRBV4-3
clone size: .
CDR3 protein: CASSQDTSSGANVLTF

J gene: TRBJ2-1
V gene: TRBV24-1
clone size: .
CDR3 protein: CATSDSARARRGAYNEQFF

J gene: TRBJ2-3
V gene: TRBV3-1/TRBV3-2
clone size: .
CDR3 protein: CASSHLDSTDTQYF

J gene: TRBJ2-7
V gene: TRBV5-5
clone size: .
CDR3 protein: CASSLAGGAREQYF

J gene: TRBJ2-3
V gene: TRBV7-3
clone size: .
CDR3 protein: CASSSLAGSTDTQYF

J gene: TRBJ1-1
V gene: TRBV5-1
clone size: .
CDR3 protein: CASSGTRLGTGTEAFF

J gene: TRBJ2-3
V gene: TRBV7-2
clone size: .
CDR3 protein: CASSSWLAGLTDTQYF

J gene: TRBJ1-3
V gene: TRBV18
clone size: few
CDR3 protein: CASSLGDTIYF

J gene: TRBJ1-4
V gene: TRBV18
clone size: .
CDR3 protein: CASSPPGIDGREKLFF

J gene: TRBJ1-2
V gene: TRBV28
clone size: .
CDR3 protein: CASSLAGVVGGYTF

J gene: TRBJ1-1
V gene: TRBV7-2
clone size: .
CDR3 protein: CASSSRQGTEAFF

J gene: TRBJ1-3
V gene: TRBV9
clone size: .
CDR3 protein: CASSVAGQGASSSGNTIYF

J gene: TRBJ1-1
V gene: TRBV5-4
clone size: .
CDR3 protein: CASTAGRGNTEAFF